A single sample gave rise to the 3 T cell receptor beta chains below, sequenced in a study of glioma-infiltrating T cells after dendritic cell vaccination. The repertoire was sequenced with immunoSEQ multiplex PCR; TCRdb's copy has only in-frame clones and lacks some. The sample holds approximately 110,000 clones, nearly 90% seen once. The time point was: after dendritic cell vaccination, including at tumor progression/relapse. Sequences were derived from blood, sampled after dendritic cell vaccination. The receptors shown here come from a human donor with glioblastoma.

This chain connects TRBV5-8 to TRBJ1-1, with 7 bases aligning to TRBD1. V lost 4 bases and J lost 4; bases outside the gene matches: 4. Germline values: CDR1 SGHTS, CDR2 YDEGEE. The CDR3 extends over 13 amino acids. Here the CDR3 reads CASSTGVATEAFF. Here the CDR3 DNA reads TGTGCCAGCAGCACAGGGGTGGCCACTGAAGCTTTCTTT.

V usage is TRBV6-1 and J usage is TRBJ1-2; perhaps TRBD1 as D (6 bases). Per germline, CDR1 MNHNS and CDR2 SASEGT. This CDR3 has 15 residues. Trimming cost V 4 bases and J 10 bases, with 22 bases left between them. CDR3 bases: TGTGCCAGCAGTGGGTATGACAGGACCAACTTTGTCTACACCTTC. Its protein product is CASSGYDRTNFVYTF.

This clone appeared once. The CDR3 DNA follows: TGTGCCAGCAGCTTAGGTCGGGGATCCACTGAAGCTTTCTTT. Translated, it gives CASSLGRGSTEAFF. The chain is built from TRBV7-3 and TRBJ1-1; unclear D gene. The CDR3 has 14 amino acids. CDR1 and CDR2 (germline): SGHTA, FQGTGA. The V end was cut by 2 bases, the J end by 4 bases, with 11 bases between.